Below are 18 T cell receptor beta chains sequenced from a single sample in a study of T cells after yellow fever vaccination. MiXCR, run by TCRdb on the 5' RACE reads, gives a single entry per CDR3 protein. Here the sample spans 150,000 to 200,000 distinct CDR3 sequences, approximately 6.7% being singletons. Sequencing used CD4+ T cells sorted from PBMCs, obtained 5 days after the first yellow fever vaccination. Receptors were obtained from a man aged 18 to 30 who received the YFV17D yellow fever vaccine.

This clonotype came up many times. This sequence joins TRBV5-1 and TRBJ2-2; 11 bases map to TRBD2. The V segment lost 4 bases and the J segment 4 bases; nucleotides outside the gene matches: 9. CDR3 length equals 17 residues. Looked up from germline, CDR1 is SGHRS and CDR2 is YFSETQ. The DNA for the CDR3 is TGCGCCAGCAGCCTATCGACTAGCGGGGTTGGCACCGGGGAGCTGTTTTTT. It specifies CASSLSTSGVGTGELFF.

This clonotype occurred many times. The chain employs TRBV6-5 and TRBJ2-2; D is ambiguous. Germline lookup yields CDR1 MNHEY and CDR2 SVGAGI. CDR3 size: 11 residues. Trimming stripped 6 bases from V and 7 bases from J, with 6 bases between. This CDR3 reads CASRGYGELFF. CDR3 DNA: TGTGCCAGCAGGGGGTACGGGGAGCTGTTTTTT.

This clonotype was found many times. The V and J genes are TRBV4-1 and TRBJ2-7; possible D gene TRBD2, 7 bases. CDR3 length: 16 residues. The germline V gene encodes CDR1 MGHRA and CDR2 YSYEKL. Trimming removed 2 bases at V and 6 bases at J, with 20 bases between. The CDR3 bases are TGCGCCAGCAGCCAAAGGGTAAGGGGGGGAAAGCGCGAGCAGTACTTC. It codes for CASSQRVRGGKREQYF.

This clonotype has a count of ten or more. This chain uses TRBV20-1 with TRBJ2-7; a weak D match, TRBD2 (6 bases). The CDR3 runs 13 residues. Germline lookup yields CDR1 DFQATT and CDR2 SNEGSKA (reference sequence). Trimming shortened V by 5 bases and J by 2 bases, and 13 bases separated the two germline ends. The CDR3 protein is CSARTGGAYEQYF. CDR3 nucleotides: TGCAGTGCTCGGACTGGCGGGGCCTACGAGCAGTACTTC.

This clonotype was counted ten times or more. J is TRBJ1-2 and V is TRBV5-4; D ambiguous. The CDR3 loop spans 13 amino acids. Germline lookup yields CDR1 SGHNT and CDR2 YYREEE (reference sequence). V shed 2 bases and J shed 6 bases, with 11 bases lying between them. CDR3 DNA: TGTGCCAGCAGCTTTTTATCCCGAGATGGCTACACCTTC. It is translated as CASSFLSRDGYTF.

The table lists this clonotype with many counts. This chain connects TRBV20-1 to TRBJ2-5, with D perhaps matching TRBD1 or TRBD2 (5 bases each). Germline CDR1 and CDR2: DFQATT and SNEGSKA (reference sequence). The CDR3 extends over 11 amino acids. CDR3 sequence reads: CSGGGQETQYF. In DNA form, the CDR3 reads TGCAGCGGTGGGGGACAAGAGACCCAGTACTTC.

V usage is TRBV12-3 or TRBV12-4 and J usage is TRBJ1-5, with 8 positions matching TRBD1. V lost 6 bases and J lost 0; bases outside the gene matches: 10. The CDR3 is made up of 17 amino acids. CDR3 coding DNA: TGTGCCAGCAGCCTTGGACAGGGATATAATAGCAATCAGCCCCAGCATTTT. This gives the protein CASSLGQGYNSNQPQHF.

This chain joins TRBV7-2 and TRBJ2-4; the D is unclear. Trimming stripped 2 bases from V and 8 bases from J, with 16 bases between. The CDR3 has 15 residues. Germline V gene data show CDR1 as SGHTA and CDR2 as FQGNSA. The CDR3 region is CASSLWAVPTDIQYF. For the CDR3, the DNA is TGTGCCAGCAGCTTATGGGCGGTTCCAACGGACATTCAGTACTTC.

Ten or more counts support this clonotype. This chain uses TRBV5-1 with TRBJ1-2, with no clear D. Germline lookup yields CDR1 SGHRS and CDR2 YFSETQ. The CDR3 sequence is 12 residues long. V was pared by 3 bases and J by 7 bases, with 10 bases between. CDR3 amino acids: CASSWLDFGYTF. The CDR3 bases are TGCGCCAGCAGCTGGCTTGACTTTGGCTACACCTTC.

This clonotype was seen ten or more times. This chain uses TRBV5-1 with TRBJ2-1; 8 bases match TRBD2. CDR3 length equals 14 residues. Trimming took 4 bases from V and 8 from J; bases not matched to a gene: 8. Germline CDR1 SGHRS, CDR2 YFSETQ. The CDR3: CASSPRGEGDEQFF. In DNA form, the CDR3 reads TGCGCCAGCAGCCCGCGGGGGGAGGGCGATGAGCAGTTCTTC.

This clonotype has at least ten counts. The chain joins TRBV11-1 to TRBJ2-7; D not resolved. CDR3 size: 15 residues. Trimming removed 5 bases from V and 2 bases from J, with 16 bases in between. CDR1 is SGHAT, CDR2 FQDESV, per germline (reference sequence). CDR3: CASSPIWAGPYEQYF. Written as DNA, the CDR3 is TGTGCCAGCAGCCCAATTTGGGCAGGCCCCTACGAGCAGTACTTC.

This clonotype was counted many times. This chain connects TRBV5-5 to TRBJ2-2; TRBD1 matches 7 bases. Germline CDR1 is SGHKS and CDR2 is YYEKEE (reference sequence). The CDR3 loop spans 13 amino acids. The V gene end was trimmed by 7 bases and the J gene end by 0 bases; junction bases not matched to a gene: 0. The CDR3: CASGTANTGELFF. The CDR3, as DNA: TGTGCCAGCGGGACAGCGAACACCGGGGAGCTGTTTTTT.

V is TRBV4-2 and J is TRBJ1-4; D not certain. V lost 0 bases and J 8 bases, leaving 13 bases between the germline ends. Germline CDR1 and CDR2: LGHNA and YNFKEQ. This CDR3 has 15 amino acids. CDR3 in DNA: TGTGCCAGCAGCCAAGAGGGCAGACTGGAAGAAAAACTGTTTTTT. It is translated as CASSQEGRLEEKLFF.

This clonotype was observed many times. CDR3 loop: CASSLRPGVDYGYTF. The CDR3 DNA sequence: TGTGCCAGCAGCTTACGACCAGGGGTCGACTATGGCTACACCTTC. The chain has TRBV7-2 and TRBJ1-2, with a tentative D call TRBD1 (6 bases). The germline gives CDR1 SGHTA, CDR2 FQGNSA. The CDR3 covers 15 residues. Trimming stripped 2 bases from V and 3 bases from J, with 13 bases between.

This chain joins TRBV18 and TRBJ1-1; D gene ambiguous. This CDR3 has 13 residues. Trimming stripped 0 bases from V and 6 bases from J, with 8 bases between. Germline-derived CDR1 and CDR2 are KGHSH and LQKENI. Here the CDR3 reads CASSPPNNAEAFF. The CDR3 nucleotides read TGTGCCAGCTCACCACCGAATAACGCTGAAGCTTTCTTT.

The chain links TRBV6-1 to TRBJ2-7; a weak D match, TRBD1 (6 bases). There are 14 residues in the CDR3. V was cut by 7 bases and J by 1 base, with 14 bases left in between. Per germline, CDR1 MNHNS and CDR2 SASEGT. CDR3 residues: CASKRQGSSYEQYF. The CDR3 DNA sequence: TGTGCCAGCAAAAGGCAGGGGAGTTCCTACGAGCAGTACTTC.

The chain uses TRBV7-8 and TRBJ2-3; D not certain. The CDR3 runs to 15 residues. The germline V and J ends were trimmed by 4 bases and 1 base, with 12 bases remaining between them. The V gene's germline CDR1 is SGHVS and CDR2 FQNEAQ. DNA for the CDR3: TGTGCCAGCAGCTATCAGCGACTTGGCACAGATACGCAGTATTTT. Protein sequence: CASSYQRLGTDTQYF.

This clonotype has ten or more counts. The V call is TRBV7-2, the J call TRBJ2-7, with TRBD2 matching over 11 bases. There are 15 residues in the CDR3. In germline, CDR1 is SGHTA, CDR2 FQGNSA. V trimming: 2 bases; J trimming: 3 bases; junction bases outside the gene matches: 3. Here the CDR3 reads CASSLTSGGYYEQYF. The CDR3 region has the DNA TGTGCCAGCAGCTTAACTAGCGGGGGCTACTACGAGCAGTACTTC.